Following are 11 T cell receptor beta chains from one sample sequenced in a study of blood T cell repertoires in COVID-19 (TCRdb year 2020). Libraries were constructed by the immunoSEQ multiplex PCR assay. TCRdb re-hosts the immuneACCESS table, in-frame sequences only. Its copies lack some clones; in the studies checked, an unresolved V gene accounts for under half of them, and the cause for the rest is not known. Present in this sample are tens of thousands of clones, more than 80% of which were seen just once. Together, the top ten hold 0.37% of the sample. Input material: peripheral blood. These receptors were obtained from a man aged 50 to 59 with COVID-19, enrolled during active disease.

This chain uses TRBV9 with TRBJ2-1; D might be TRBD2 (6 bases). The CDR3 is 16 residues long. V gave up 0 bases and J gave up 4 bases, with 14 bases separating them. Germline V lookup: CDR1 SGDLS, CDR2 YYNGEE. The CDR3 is CASSVAGGPIYNEQFF. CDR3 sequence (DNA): TGTGCCAGCAGCGTAGCTGGAGGGCCGATTTACAATGAGCAGTTCTTC.

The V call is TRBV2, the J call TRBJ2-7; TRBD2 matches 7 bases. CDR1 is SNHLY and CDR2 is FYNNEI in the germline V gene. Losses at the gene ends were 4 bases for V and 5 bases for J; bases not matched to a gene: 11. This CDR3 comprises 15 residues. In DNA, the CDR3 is TGTGCCAGCAGTGGTCGGGGGAGGGCCGCGGACGAGCAGTACTTC. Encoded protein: CASSGRGRAADEQYF.

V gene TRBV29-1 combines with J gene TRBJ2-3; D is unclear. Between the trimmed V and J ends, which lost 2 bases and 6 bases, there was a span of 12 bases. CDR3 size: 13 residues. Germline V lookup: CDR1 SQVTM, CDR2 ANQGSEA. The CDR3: CSVERQATDTQYF. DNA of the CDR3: TGCAGCGTTGAAAGGCAGGCAACTGATACGCAGTATTTT.

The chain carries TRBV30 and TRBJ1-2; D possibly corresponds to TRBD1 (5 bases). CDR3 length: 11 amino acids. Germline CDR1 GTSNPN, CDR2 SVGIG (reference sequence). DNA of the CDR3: TGTGTTCAGGGTGCGAACTATGGCTACACCTTC. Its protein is CVQGANYGYTF.

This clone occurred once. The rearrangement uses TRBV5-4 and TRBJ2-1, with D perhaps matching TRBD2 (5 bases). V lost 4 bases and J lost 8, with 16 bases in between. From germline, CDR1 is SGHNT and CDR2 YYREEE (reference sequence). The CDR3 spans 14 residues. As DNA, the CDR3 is TGTGCCAGCAGCCCTACCTTGCGGGTGGATGAGCAGTTCTTC. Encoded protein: CASSPTLRVDEQFF.

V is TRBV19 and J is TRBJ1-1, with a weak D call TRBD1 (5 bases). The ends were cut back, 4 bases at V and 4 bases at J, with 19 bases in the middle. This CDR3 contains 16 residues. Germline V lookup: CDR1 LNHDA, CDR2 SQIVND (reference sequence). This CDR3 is CASSNQGWGSGTEAFF. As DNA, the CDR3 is TGTGCCAGTAGTAATCAGGGTTGGGGTTCGGGCACTGAAGCTTTCTTT.

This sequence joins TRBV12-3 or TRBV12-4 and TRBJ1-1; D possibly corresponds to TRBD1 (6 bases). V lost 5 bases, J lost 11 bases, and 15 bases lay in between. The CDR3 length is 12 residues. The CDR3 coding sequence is TGTGCCAGCAGTGCCCGGACAGCCCACGCTTTCTTT. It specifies CASSARTAHAFF.

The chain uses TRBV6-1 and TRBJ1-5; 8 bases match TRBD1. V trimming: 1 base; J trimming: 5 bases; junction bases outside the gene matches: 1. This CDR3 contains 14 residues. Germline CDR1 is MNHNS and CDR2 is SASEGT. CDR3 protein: CASSEVQGDQPQHF. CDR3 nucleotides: TGTGCCAGCAGTGAAGTACAGGGGGATCAGCCCCAGCATTTT.

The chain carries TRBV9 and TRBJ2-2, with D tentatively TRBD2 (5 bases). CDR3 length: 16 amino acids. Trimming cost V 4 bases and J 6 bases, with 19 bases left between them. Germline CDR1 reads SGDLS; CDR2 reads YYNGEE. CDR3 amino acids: CASSLRDSERAGELFF. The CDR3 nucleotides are TGTGCCAGCAGCCTGAGGGATTCCGAACGAGCCGGGGAGCTGTTTTTT.

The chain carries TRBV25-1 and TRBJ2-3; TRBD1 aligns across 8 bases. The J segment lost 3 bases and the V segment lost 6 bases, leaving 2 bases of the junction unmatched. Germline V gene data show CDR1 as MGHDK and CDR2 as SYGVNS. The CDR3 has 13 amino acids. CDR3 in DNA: TGTGCCAGCAGCGGACAGGGAACAGATACGCAGTATTTT. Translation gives CASSGQGTDTQYF.

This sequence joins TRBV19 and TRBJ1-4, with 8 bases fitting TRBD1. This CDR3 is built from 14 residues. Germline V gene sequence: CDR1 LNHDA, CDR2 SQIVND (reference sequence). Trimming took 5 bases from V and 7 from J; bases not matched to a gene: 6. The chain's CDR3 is CASSDGTGPEKLFF. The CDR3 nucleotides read TGTGCCAGTAGTGACGGGACAGGACCTGAAAAACTGTTTTTT.